These T cell receptor beta chains were read from a single sample in a study of blood T cell repertoires in COVID-19. The assay was immunoSEQ multiplex PCR, and TCRdb's table has in-frame clones only and misses some. This table has more than 200,000 clones, almost 90% appearing once. The sequenced sample consisted of peripheral blood. These receptors all stem from a man older than 75 with acute or convalescent COVID-19. Both conserved end residues are part of each CDR3. A D gene is named only where the DNA matches it firmly. Clone sizes are given selectively: once, few, many, or a class where the clone is expanded.

TRBD2	TRBV11-2	once	TRBJ2-1	CASSLAGSGRALYYNEQFF	TGTGCCAGCAGCTTAGCGGGTAGCGGGAGGGCCCTTTACTACAATGAGCAGTTCTTC
-	TRBV28	-	TRBJ1-5	CASTKSGVGSNQPQHF	TGTGCCAGCACCAAAAGCGGGGTAGGAAGCAATCAGCCCCAGCATTTT
TRBD1	TRBV19	-	TRBJ1-1	CASRDRRNTEAFF	TGTGCCAGTCGGGACAGGAGGAACACTGAAGCTTTCTTT
-	TRBV6-2/TRBV6-3	once	TRBJ1-2	CASSSREYRGGYTF	TGTGCCAGCAGTTCAAGGGAGTATCGTGGAGGCTACACCTTC
-	TRBV19	-	TRBJ2-4	CASTSGVDIQYF	TGTGCCAGTACCTCGGGGGTTGACATTCAGTACTTC
-	TRBV7-2	-	TRBJ2-3	CASSFAGSSTDTQYF	TGTGCCAGCAGCTTCGCGGGAAGTAGCACAGATACGCAGTATTTT
TRBD1	TRBV6-4	few	TRBJ2-5	CASSEGTGGTQYF	TGTGCCAGCAGTGAGGGGACAGGGGGGACCCAGTACTTC
TRBD2	TRBV5-1	-	TRBJ2-3	CASSADPSGPLDTQYF	TGCGCCAGCAGCGCAGACCCTAGCGGGCCTTTGGATACGCAGTATTTT
TRBD2	TRBV19	-	TRBJ2-5	CASRWTSGSETQYF	TGTGCCAGTAGGTGGACTAGCGGGAGTGAGACCCAGTACTTC
TRBD1	TRBV6-2/TRBV6-3	once	TRBJ1-1	CASSDRTGEFGEAFF	TGTGCCAGCAGTGATCGGACAGGGGAATTCGGTGAAGCTTTCTTT
TRBD1	TRBV19	-	TRBJ2-1	CASSLTGGSYNEQFF	TGTGCCAGTAGCCTAACAGGGGGATCCTACAATGAGCAGTTCTTC
-	TRBV5-1	-	TRBJ2-1	CASSLQGSDEQFF	TGCGCCAGCAGCTTGCAGGGGTCGGATGAGCAGTTCTTC
TRBD2	TRBV6-5	-	TRBJ2-1	CASGVGGSRYNEQFF	TGTGCCAGCGGCGTTGGCGGGAGCCGTTACAATGAGCAGTTCTTC
-	TRBV18	-	TRBJ2-1	CASSPAGNYNEQFF	TGTGCCAGCTCACCTGCGGGAAACTACAATGAGCAGTTCTTC
TRBD1	TRBV7-6	-	TRBJ2-1	CASSPSDRGFNEQFF	TGTGCCAGCAGCCCTAGTGACAGGGGATTTAATGAGCAGTTCTTC
-	TRBV19	-	TRBJ2-1	CASSIGVDSSYNEQFF	TGTGCCAGTAGTATCGGGGTGGACAGCTCCTACAATGAGCAGTTCTTC
-	TRBV6-4	-	TRBJ2-2	CASSRDRGTGELFF	TGTGCCAGCAGCAGGGACCGGGGGACCGGGGAGCTGTTTTTT
TRBD1	TRBV19	-	TRBJ1-3	CASCYRGRRPGNTIYF	TGTGCCAGTTGCTACAGGGGGCGCAGGCCTGGAAACACCATATATTTT
TRBD1	TRBV6-2/TRBV6-3	-	TRBJ1-6	CASSDRGWSSPLHF	TGTGCCAGCAGTGACAGGGGATGGAGTTCACCCCTCCACTTT
TRBD2	TRBV7-8	-	TRBJ2-7	CASSLGTSGRQRGEQYF	TGTGCCAGCAGCTTAGGGACTAGCGGGCGCCAACGGGGAGAGCAGTACTTC
-	TRBV7-9	once	TRBJ2-2	CASIRGSNTGELFF	TGTGCCAGCATTCGGGGATCGAACACCGGGGAGCTGTTTTTT
-	TRBV5-6	few	TRBJ2-1	CASSPGRRVIHDEQFF	TGTGCCAGCAGCCCCGGACGGCGGGTCATACACGATGAGCAGTTCTTC
TRBD1	TRBV4-1	once	TRBJ2-7	CASSLGWTGGPSSYEQYF	TGCGCCAGCAGCCTAGGTTGGACAGGGGGCCCTAGCTCCTACGAGCAGTACTTC
-	TRBV4-1	-	TRBJ1-5	CASSQEAGTSNQPQHF	TGCGCCAGCAGCCAAGAAGCCGGGACAAGCAATCAGCCCCAGCATTTT
TRBD1	TRBV5-1	-	TRBJ1-1	CASSPGGEGTEAFF	TGCGCCAGCAGCCCAGGGGGAGAGGGCACTGAAGCTTTCTTT
-	TRBV11-2	-	TRBJ2-1	CASSLAIGGAGVFF	TGTGCCAGCAGCTTAGCTATTGGAGGGGCAGGCGTCTTCTTC
-	TRBV7-2	once	TRBJ1-4	CASSLGQANEKLFF	TGTGCCAGCAGCTTAGGACAGGCCAATGAAAAACTGTTTTTT
TRBD1	TRBV6-5	-	TRBJ2-2	CASRPDRGHTGELFF	TGTGCCAGCAGGCCCGACAGGGGGCACACCGGGGAGCTGTTTTTT
TRBD2	TRBV4-1	-	TRBJ2-1	CASSRSSGGAFRDEQFF	TGCGCCAGCAGCCGAAGTAGCGGGGGGGCGTTTAGGGATGAGCAGTTCTTC
TRBD2	TRBV4-1	-	TRBJ2-5	CASSTRLGGYQETQYF	TGCGCCAGCAGCACCCGACTGGGAGGGTACCAAGAGACCCAGTACTTC
TRBD1	TRBV18	few	TRBJ1-6	CASSTNRQGLNSPLHF	TGTGCCAGCTCAACTAATCGACAGGGATTGAATTCACCCCTCCACTTT
TRBD1	TRBV6-2/TRBV6-3	-	TRBJ2-2	CASSYSIHLRTGKRNAGELFF	TGTGCCAGCAGTTACTCTATTCACTTAAGGACAGGGAAACGTAACGCCGGGGAGCTGTTTTTT
TRBD1	TRBV9	-	TRBJ1-4	CASSRTGQQWEKLFF	TGTGCCAGCAGTCGAACGGGACAGCAGTGGGAAAAACTGTTTTTT
-	TRBV7-9	-	TRBJ2-5	CASSLRSATQYF	TGTGCCAGCAGCTTAAGGAGTGCGACCCAGTACTTC
TRBD2	TRBV5-1	-	TRBJ2-7	CASSLGGPSGSYEQYF	TGCGCCAGCAGCTTGGGGGGGCCTAGCGGGAGCTACGAGCAGTACTTC
-	TRBV4-2	-	TRBJ1-1	CASSQVGVRGNTEAFF	TGTGCCAGCAGCCAAGTCGGTGTCCGGGGGAACACTGAAGCTTTCTTT
TRBD1	TRBV7-3	-	TRBJ2-6	CASSLDRAWSGANVLTF	TGTGCCAGCAGCTTAGACAGGGCGTGGTCTGGGGCCAACGTCCTGACTTTC
-	TRBV14	-	TRBJ1-4	CASSARQEINEKLFF	TGTGCCAGCAGCGCACGACAGGAGATTAATGAAAAACTGTTTTTT
-	TRBV6-6	-	TRBJ1-1	CASSPGLRSWTEAFF	TGTGCCAGCAGCCCCGGACTCAGAAGCTGGACTGAAGCTTTCTTT
TRBD2	TRBV5-1	-	TRBJ2-3	CASSLGREFKAGADTQYF	TGCGCCAGCAGCCTGGGGCGGGAGTTTAAAGCCGGCGCAGATACGCAGTATTTT
TRBD1	TRBV5-6	-	TRBJ1-4	CASSFPDREEEKLFF	TGTGCCAGCAGCTTCCCCGACAGGGAGGAAGAAAAACTGTTTTTT
TRBD2	TRBV13	few	TRBJ2-5	CASSLGASGSSQETQYF	TGTGCCAGCAGCTTAGGGGCTAGCGGGAGTAGTCAAGAGACCCAGTACTTC
TRBD1	TRBV3-1/TRBV3-2	few	TRBJ1-2	CASSQVGQVYGYTF	TGTGCCAGCAGCCAAGTGGGACAGGTATATGGCTACACCTTC
-	TRBV19	-	TRBJ2-7	CASSRTATSYEQYF	TGTGCCAGTAGTAGGACAGCTACCTCCTACGAGCAGTACTTC
-	TRBV11-3	-	TRBJ1-3	CASSFLGASGNTIYF	TGTGCCAGCAGCTTCTTGGGAGCCTCTGGAAACACCATATATTTT
TRBD1	TRBV28	-	TRBJ1-4	CASSPPGQTEKLFF	TGTGCCAGCAGTCCCCCGGGACAGACTGAAAAACTGTTTTTT
-	TRBV18	-	TRBJ1-1	CASSPNGNTEAFF	TGTGCCAGCTCACCAAACGGGAACACTGAAGCTTTCTTT
TRBD1	TRBV19	-	TRBJ2-3	CASSDRTGGSTDTQYF	TGTGCCAGTAGTGACCGTACAGGGGGAAGCACAGATACGCAGTATTTT
TRBD2	TRBV3-1/TRBV3-2	-	TRBJ2-1	CASRPTSGRAGEQFF	TGTGCCAGCAGACCTACTAGCGGGAGGGCGGGTGAGCAGTTCTTC
TRBD1	TRBV7-9	-	TRBJ2-7	CASTPGTGLYEQYF	TGTGCCAGCACCCCCGGGACAGGGCTTTACGAGCAGTACTTC
TRBD1	TRBV3-1/TRBV3-2	-	TRBJ1-4	CASSHPPGQADPKLFF	TGTGCCAGCAGCCACCCCCCGGGACAGGCTGATCCAAAACTGTTTTTT
-	TRBV14	-	TRBJ1-1	CASSQGGAQNTEAFF	TGTGCCAGCAGCCAAGGAGGCGCTCAGAACACTGAAGCTTTCTTT
TRBD1	TRBV9	-	TRBJ2-4	CASSEGTGLHIQYF	TGTGCCAGCAGCGAGGGGACAGGGTTGCACATTCAGTACTTC
-	TRBV5-1	-	TRBJ2-1	CASSLGRESYNEQFF	TGCGCCAGCAGCTTGGGGCGGGAATCGTACAATGAGCAGTTCTTC